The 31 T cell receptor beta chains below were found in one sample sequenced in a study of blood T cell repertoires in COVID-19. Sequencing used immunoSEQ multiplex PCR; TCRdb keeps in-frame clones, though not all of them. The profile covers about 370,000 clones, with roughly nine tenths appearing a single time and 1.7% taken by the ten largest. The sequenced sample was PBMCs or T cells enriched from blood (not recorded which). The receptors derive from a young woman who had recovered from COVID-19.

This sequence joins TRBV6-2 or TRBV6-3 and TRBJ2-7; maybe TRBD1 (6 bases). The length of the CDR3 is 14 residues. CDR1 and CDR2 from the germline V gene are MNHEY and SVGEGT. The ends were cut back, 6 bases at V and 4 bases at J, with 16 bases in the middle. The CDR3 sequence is CASSLQGRWYEQYF. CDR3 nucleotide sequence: TGTGCCAGCAGCTTACAGGGCAGGTGGTACGAGCAGTACTTC.

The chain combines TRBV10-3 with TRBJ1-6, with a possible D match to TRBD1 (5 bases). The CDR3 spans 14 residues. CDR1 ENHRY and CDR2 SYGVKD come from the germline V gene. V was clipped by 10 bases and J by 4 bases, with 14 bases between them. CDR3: CATVAGLYNSPLHF. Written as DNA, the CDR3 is TGTGCCACCGTGGCGGGGCTATATAATTCACCCCTCCACTTT.

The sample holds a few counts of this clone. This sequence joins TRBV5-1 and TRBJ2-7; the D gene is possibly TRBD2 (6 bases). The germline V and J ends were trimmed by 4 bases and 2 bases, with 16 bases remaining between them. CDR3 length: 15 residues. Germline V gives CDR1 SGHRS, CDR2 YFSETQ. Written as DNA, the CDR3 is TGCGCCAGCAGCGGTGTGGGGGGATCAACCTACGAGCAGTACTTC. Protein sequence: CASSGVGGSTYEQYF.

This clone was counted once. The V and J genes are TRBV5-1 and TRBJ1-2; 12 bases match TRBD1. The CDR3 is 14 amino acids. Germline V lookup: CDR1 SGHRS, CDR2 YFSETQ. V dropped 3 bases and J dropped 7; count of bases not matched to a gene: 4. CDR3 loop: CASSWGQGALGYTF. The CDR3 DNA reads TGCGCCAGCAGCTGGGGACAGGGGGCTCTTGGCTACACCTTC.

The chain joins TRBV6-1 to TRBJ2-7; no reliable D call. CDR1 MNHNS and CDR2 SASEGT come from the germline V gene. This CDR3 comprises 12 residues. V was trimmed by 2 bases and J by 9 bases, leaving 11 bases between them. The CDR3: CASSENLPGQYF. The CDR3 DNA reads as TGTGCCAGCAGTGAAAATCTCCCGGGGCAGTACTTC.

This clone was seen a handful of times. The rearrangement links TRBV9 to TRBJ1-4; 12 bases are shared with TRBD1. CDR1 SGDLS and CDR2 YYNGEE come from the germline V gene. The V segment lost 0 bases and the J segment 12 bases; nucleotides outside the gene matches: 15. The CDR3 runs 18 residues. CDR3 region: CASSVGTGTGGDSRELFF. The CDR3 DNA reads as TGTGCCAGCAGCGTAGGAACTGGGACAGGGGGCGATTCTCGGGAACTGTTTTTT. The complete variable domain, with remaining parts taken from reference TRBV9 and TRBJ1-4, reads DSGVTQTPKHLITATGQRVTLRCSPRSGDLSVYWYQQSLDQGLQFLIQYYNGEERAKGNILERFSAQQFPDLHSELNLSSLELGDSALYFCASSVGTGTGGDSRELFFGSGTQLSVL.

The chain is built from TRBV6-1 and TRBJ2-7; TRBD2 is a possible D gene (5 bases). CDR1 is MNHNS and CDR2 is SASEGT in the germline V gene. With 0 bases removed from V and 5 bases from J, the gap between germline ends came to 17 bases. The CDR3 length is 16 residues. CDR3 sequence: CASSEAFGITLDEQYF. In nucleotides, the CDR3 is TGTGCCAGCAGTGAAGCTTTCGGGATAACTCTAGACGAGCAGTACTTC.

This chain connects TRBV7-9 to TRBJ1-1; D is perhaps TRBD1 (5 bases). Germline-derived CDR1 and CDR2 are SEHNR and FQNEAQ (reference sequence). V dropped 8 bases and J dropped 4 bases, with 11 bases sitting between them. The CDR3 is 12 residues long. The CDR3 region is CASGAWGTEAFF. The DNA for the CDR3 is TGTGCCAGCGGGGCATGGGGCACTGAAGCTTTCTTT.

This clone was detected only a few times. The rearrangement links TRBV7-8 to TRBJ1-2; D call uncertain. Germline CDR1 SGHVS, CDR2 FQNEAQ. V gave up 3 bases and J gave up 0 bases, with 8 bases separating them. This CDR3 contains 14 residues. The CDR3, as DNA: TGTGCCAGCAGCTTTAGTAACTCTAACTATGGCTACACCTTC. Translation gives CASSFSNSNYGYTF.

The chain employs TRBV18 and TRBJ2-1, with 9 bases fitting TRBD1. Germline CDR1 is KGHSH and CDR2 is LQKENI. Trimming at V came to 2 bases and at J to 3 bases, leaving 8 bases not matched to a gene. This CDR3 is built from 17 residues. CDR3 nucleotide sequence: TGTGCCAGCTCACCAATAGCATCGACAGGGGGCTACAATGAGCAGTTCTTC. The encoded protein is CASSPIASTGGYNEQFF.

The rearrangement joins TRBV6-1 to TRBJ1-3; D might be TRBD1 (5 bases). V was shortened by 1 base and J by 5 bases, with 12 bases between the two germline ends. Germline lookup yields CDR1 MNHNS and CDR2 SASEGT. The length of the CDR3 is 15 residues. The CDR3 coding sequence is TGTGCCAGCAGTGAAGAGGGGTTCGTGAGAAACACCATATATTTT. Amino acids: CASSEEGFVRNTIYF.

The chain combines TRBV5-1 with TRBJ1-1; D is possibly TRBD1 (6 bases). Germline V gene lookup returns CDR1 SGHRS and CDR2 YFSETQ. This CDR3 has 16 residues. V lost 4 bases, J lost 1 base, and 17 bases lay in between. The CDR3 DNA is TGCGCCAGCAGCGCCTCCGGGACACCTACGAACACTGAAGCTTTCTTT. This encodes CASSASGTPTNTEAFF.

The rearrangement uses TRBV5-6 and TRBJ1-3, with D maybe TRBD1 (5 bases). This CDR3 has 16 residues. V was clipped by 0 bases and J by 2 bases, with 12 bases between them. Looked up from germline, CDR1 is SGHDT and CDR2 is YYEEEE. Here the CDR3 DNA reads TGTGCCAGCAGCTTGGCCGGAGGGGTCGCTGGAAACACCATATATTTT. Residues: CASSLAGGVAGNTIYF.

CDR3 in amino acids: CASSPRTRNTGELFF. CDR3 sequence (DNA): TGTGCCAGCAGCCCTAGGACACGAAACACCGGGGAGCTGTTTTTT. The chain uses TRBV7-9 and TRBJ2-2; the D gene is possibly TRBD1 (5 bases). V was cut by 5 bases and J by 2 bases, with 12 bases left in between. This CDR3 region has 15 residues. Germline CDR1 reads SEHNR; CDR2 reads FQNEAQ (reference sequence).

Here the CDR3 reads CASSPGTGYVLAFF. The CDR3 DNA reads as TGTGCCAGCAGTCCCGGGACAGGGTATGTGTTAGCTTTCTTT. The rearrangement joins TRBV28 to TRBJ1-1; 9 bases are shared with TRBD1. V lost 5 bases and J lost 10; bases outside the gene matches: 11. This CDR3 has 14 amino acids. CDR1 is MDHEN and CDR2 is SYDVKM in the germline V gene.

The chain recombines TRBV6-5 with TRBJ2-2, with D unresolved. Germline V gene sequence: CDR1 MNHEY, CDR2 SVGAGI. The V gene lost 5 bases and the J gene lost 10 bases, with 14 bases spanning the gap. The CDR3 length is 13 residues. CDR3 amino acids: CASSRKAYLELFF. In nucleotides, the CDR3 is TGTGCCAGCAGTCGTAAAGCGTACTTGGAGCTGTTTTTT.

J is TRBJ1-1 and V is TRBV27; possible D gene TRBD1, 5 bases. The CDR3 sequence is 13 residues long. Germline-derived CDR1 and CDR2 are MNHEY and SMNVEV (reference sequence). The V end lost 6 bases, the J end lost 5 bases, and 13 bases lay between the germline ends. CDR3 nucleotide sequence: TGTGCCAGCAGCCCATGGGGGGGAACTGAAGCTTTCTTT. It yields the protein CASSPWGGTEAFF.

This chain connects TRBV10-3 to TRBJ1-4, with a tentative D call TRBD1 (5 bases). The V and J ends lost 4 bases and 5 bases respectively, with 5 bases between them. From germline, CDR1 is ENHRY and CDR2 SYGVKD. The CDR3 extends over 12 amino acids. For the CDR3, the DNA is TGTGCCATCAGTGGGACAAATGAAAAACTGTTTTTT. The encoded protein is CAISGTNEKLFF.

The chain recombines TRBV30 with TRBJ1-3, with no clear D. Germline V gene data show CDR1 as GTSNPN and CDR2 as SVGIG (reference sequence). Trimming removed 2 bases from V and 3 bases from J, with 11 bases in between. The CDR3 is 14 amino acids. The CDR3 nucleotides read TGTGCCTGGAGTACCCGAGTACGTGGAAACACCATATATTTT. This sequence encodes CAWSTRVRGNTIYF. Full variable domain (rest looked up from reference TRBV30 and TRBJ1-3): SQTIHQWPATLVQPVGSPLSLECTVEGTSNPNLYWYRQAAGRGLQLLFYSVGIGQISSEVPQNLSASRPQDRQFILSSKKLLLSDSGFYLCAWSTRVRGNTIYFGEGSWLTVV.

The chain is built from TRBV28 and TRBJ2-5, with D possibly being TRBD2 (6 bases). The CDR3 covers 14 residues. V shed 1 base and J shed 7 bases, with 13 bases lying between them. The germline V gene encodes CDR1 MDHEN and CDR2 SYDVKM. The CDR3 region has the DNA TGTGCCAGCAGTTTATCAGGGAGGTTTGGGACCCAGTACTTC. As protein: CASSLSGRFGTQYF.

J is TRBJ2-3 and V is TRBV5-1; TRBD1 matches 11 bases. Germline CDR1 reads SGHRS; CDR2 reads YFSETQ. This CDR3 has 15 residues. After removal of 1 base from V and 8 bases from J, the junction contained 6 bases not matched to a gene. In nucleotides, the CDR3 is TGCGCCAGCAGCTTGAGGGACAGGGGGAATCTTACGCAGTATTTT. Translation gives CASSLRDRGNLTQYF.

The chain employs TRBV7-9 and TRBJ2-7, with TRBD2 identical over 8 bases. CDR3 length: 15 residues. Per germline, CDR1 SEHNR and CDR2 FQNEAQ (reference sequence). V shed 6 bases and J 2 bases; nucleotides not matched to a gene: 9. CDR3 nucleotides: TGTGCCAGCAGTCGCTTCGGGGGGGCGCCCTACGAGCAGTACTTC. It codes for CASSRFGGAPYEQYF.

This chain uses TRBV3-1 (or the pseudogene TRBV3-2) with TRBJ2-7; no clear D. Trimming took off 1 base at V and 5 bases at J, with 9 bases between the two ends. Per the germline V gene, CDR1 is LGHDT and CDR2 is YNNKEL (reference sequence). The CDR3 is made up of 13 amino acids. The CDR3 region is CASSQGRPDEQYF. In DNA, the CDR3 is TGTGCCAGCAGCCAAGGGCGGCCGGACGAGCAGTACTTC.

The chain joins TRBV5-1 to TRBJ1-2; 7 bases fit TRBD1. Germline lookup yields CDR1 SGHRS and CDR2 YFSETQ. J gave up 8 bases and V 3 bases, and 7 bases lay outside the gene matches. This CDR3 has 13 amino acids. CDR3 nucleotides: TGCGCCAGCAGCTCACAGGGGACCGGGGGCTACACCTTC. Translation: CASSSQGTGGYTF.

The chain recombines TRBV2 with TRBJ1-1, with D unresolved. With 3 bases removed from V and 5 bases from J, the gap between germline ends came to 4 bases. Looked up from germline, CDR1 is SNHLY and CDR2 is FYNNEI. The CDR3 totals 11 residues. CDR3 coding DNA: TGTGCCAGCAGTGACCATACTGAAGCTTTCTTT. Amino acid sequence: CASSDHTEAFF.

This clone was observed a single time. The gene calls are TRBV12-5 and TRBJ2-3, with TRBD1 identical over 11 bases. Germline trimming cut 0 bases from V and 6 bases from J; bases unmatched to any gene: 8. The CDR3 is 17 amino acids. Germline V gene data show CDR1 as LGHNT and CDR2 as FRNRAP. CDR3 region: CASGLVLDRGPEDTQYF. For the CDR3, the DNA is TGTGCTAGTGGTTTGGTCCTGGACAGGGGGCCCGAGGATACGCAGTATTTT.

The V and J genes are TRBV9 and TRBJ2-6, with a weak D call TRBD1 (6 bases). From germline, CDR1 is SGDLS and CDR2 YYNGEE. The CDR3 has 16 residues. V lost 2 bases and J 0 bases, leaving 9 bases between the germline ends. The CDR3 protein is CASSVTGNSGANVLTF. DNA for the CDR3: TGTGCCAGCAGCGTGACAGGCAACTCTGGGGCCAACGTCCTGACTTTC.

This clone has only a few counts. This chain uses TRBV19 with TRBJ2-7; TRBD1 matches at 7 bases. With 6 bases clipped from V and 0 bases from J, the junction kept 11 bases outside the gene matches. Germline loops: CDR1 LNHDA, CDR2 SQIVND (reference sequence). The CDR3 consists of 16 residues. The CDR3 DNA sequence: TGTGCCAGTAGCAAAAACCCGACAGGGAACTCCTACGAGCAGTACTTC. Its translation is CASSKNPTGNSYEQYF.

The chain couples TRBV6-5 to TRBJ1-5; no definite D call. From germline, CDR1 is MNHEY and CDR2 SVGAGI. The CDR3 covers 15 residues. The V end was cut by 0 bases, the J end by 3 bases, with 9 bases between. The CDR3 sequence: CASSYSRADNQPQHF. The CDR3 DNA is TGTGCCAGCAGTTACTCGCGGGCTGACAATCAGCCCCAGCATTTT.

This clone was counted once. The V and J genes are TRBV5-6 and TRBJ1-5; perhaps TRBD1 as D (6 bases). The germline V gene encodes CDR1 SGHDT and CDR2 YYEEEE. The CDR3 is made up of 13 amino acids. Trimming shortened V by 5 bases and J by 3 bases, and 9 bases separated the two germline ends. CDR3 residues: CASREGDNQPQHF. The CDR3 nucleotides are TGTGCCAGCAGAGAGGGGGACAATCAGCCCCAGCATTTT. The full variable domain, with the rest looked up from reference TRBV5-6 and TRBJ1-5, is DAGVTQSPTHLIKTRGQQVTLRCSPKSGHDTVSWYQQALGQGPQFIFQYYEEEERQRGNFPDRFSGHQFPNYSSELNVNALLLGDSALYLCASREGDNQPQHFGDGTRLSIL.

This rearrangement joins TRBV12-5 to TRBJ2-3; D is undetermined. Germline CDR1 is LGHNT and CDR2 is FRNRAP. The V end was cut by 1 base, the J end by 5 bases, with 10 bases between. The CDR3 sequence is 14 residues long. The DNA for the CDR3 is TGTGCTAGTGGTTTGGGCAGTCCCAGAGATACGCAGTATTTT. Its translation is CASGLGSPRDTQYF.